These 13 T cell receptor beta chains share one sample of origin, sequenced in a study of Ad26.COV2.S vaccination and SARS-CoV-2 variants. Using immunoSEQ multiplex PCR, the repertoire was profiled, and TCRdb retains in-frame clones only, with some absent. The table records fewer than 400,000 clones, just over 85% of them present only once. As to treatment: 15 to 20 received Ad26.COV2.S at low or high dose, single or two shots; 5 received placebo; per-sample allocation not given. The study sampled participants on day 63 after the first vaccine or placebo injection. The sequencing here drew on peripheral blood, taken in a trial of Ad26.COV2.S vaccine versus placebo. The receptors shown here come from a person aged 18-60 years who received the Ad26.COV2.S COVID-19 vaccine or a placebo.

This rearrangement joins TRBV10-3 to TRBJ1-2; 10 bases are shared with TRBD1. Trimming cost V 7 bases and J 6 bases; bases outside gene matches: 8. The CDR3 spans 14 residues. In germline, CDR1 is ENHRY, CDR2 SYGVKD. CDR3 amino acids: CAINKGQGYDGYTF. The CDR3 nucleotides are TGTGCCATCAATAAGGGACAGGGGTATGATGGCTACACCTTC.

This clone occurred once. This chain uses TRBV5-5 with TRBJ1-3, with 7 nucleotides matching TRBD1. The CDR3 runs to 15 residues. The germline V gene encodes CDR1 SGHKS and CDR2 YYEKEE (reference sequence). J lost 7 bases, V lost 0 bases, and 7 bases had no gene match. The chain's CDR3 is CASSLEGGRGNTIYF. The CDR3, as DNA: TGTGCCAGCAGCTTGGAAGGGGGCAGAGGGAACACCATATATTTT.

The V call is TRBV18, the J call TRBJ1-2; D gene unclear. From germline, CDR1 is KGHSH and CDR2 LQKENI. There are 14 residues in the CDR3. Deletions cut 6 bases from V and 3 bases from J, with 14 bases between. The CDR3 loop reads CASSSAGEHYGYTF. In DNA form, the CDR3 reads TGTGCCAGCTCGTCCGCAGGAGAGCACTATGGCTACACCTTC.

The rearrangement uses TRBV6-5 and TRBJ1-1, with 9 positions matching TRBD1. Losses at the gene ends were 4 bases for V and 10 bases for J; bases not matched to a gene: 7. This CDR3 region has 13 residues. Germline V CDR1 and CDR2: MNHEY, SVGAGI. Here the CDR3 DNA reads TGTGCCAGCAGTTTCCGGGACAGGGAAGCAGCTTTCTTT. Translating it yields CASSFRDREAAFF.

The chain is built from TRBV27 and TRBJ1-6, with TRBD1 as a possible D gene (5 bases). CDR3 length: 13 amino acids. The germline CDR1 and CDR2 sequences are MNHEY and SMNVEV (reference sequence). V lost 5 bases, J lost 10 bases, and 12 bases lay in between. DNA of the CDR3: TGTGCCAGCAGTCAAGCAGGGCTCTCACCCCTCCACTTT. Translation gives CASSQAGLSPLHF.

In nucleotides, the CDR3 is TGTGCCAGCAGCTTTTACCGGGTTTCCGGGGCCAACGTCCTGACTTTC. Translated: CASSFYRVSGANVLTF. The chain has TRBV13 and TRBJ2-6; no definite D call. V was clipped by 3 bases and J by 4 bases, with 13 bases between them. Germline loops: CDR1 PRHDT, CDR2 FYEKMQ (reference sequence). This CDR3 is 16 amino acids long.

V and J are TRBV6-5 and TRBJ2-3; D is uncertain. The CDR3 is 14 amino acids. Germline assignment: CDR1 MNHEY and CDR2 SVGAGI. V was cut by 6 bases and J by 0 bases, with 10 bases left in between. The CDR3 DNA sequence: TGTGCCAGCAGGGACGGGTCTAGCACAGATACGCAGTATTTT. Translating gives CASRDGSSTDTQYF.

The V and J genes are TRBV2 and TRBJ2-7; 9 bases fit TRBD1. The CDR3 extends over 14 amino acids. Germline CDR1 and CDR2: SNHLY and FYNNEI. Germline trimming cut 8 bases from V and 1 base from J; bases unmatched to any gene: 6. CDR3 bases: TGTGCCAGCGGGGACAGGGAGTATTCCTACGAGCAGTACTTC. Its protein product is CASGDREYSYEQYF.

The sample holds one count of this clone. The gene calls are TRBV6-5 and TRBJ2-5; TRBD2 is a possible D gene (5 bases). The CDR3 is 14 amino acids. V dropped 2 bases and J dropped 1 base, with 8 bases sitting between them. CDR1 MNHEY and CDR2 SVGAGI come from the germline V gene. The CDR3 DNA follows: TGTGCCAGCAGTTACACTAGGATCCAAGAGACCCAGTACTTC. Translating gives CASSYTRIQETQYF.

The CDR3 loop reads CASSLPTGMGYTF. CDR3 DNA sequence: TGTGCCAGCAGTCTACCGACAGGAATGGGCTACACCTTC. The rearrangement joins TRBV12-3 or TRBV12-4 to TRBJ1-2, with a weak D call TRBD1 (6 bases). V lost 5 bases and J lost 8, with 15 bases in between. This CDR3 is 13 amino acids long.

This rearrangement joins TRBV6-2 or TRBV6-3 to TRBJ1-2; TRBD1 agrees at 7 bases. Germline CDR1 and CDR2: MNHEY and SVGEGT. The CDR3 runs to 13 residues. Losses at the gene ends were 6 bases for V and 4 bases for J; bases not matched to a gene: 5. DNA of the CDR3: TGTGCCAGCAGCAGGGGGACTTTCTATGGCTACACCTTC. Amino acids: CASSRGTFYGYTF.

A note on this clone: The junction shows a germline mismatch at one end, possibly a read error. This chain links TRBV5-1 with TRBJ2-1; D might be TRBD1 (5 bases). The V gene's germline CDR1 is SGHRS and CDR2 YFSETQ. The CDR3 is 14 residues long. CDR3: CTSSLAGFGNEQFF. The CDR3 nucleotides are TGCACCAGCAGCTTGGCAGGGTTCGGGAATGAGCAGTTCTTC.

The rearrangement joins TRBV10-3 to TRBJ1-6, with unresolved D. Germline CDR1 is ENHRY and CDR2 is SYGVKD. There are 15 residues in the CDR3. V lost 6 bases and J lost 6, with 15 bases in between. DNA of the CDR3: TGTGCCATCAGCGTAAAGGGTCGGTTTAATTCACCCCTCCACTTT. It is translated as CAISVKGRFNSPLHF.